A single sample gave rise to the 31 T cell receptor beta chains below, sequenced in a study of beta chain features in type 1 diabetes. The isolated RNA, all of it, was reverse transcribed, so expressed TCRB transcripts were what got sequenced. Generated by immunoSEQ multiplex PCR, the TCRdb table keeps only in-frame clones and is missing some. The sample holds tens of thousands of clones; under 65% are singletons and the top ten take approximately 2%. The specimen sequenced was Tregs from blood. The receptor set was obtained from a woman aged 18-29 years in good health.

The chain combines TRBV5-1 with TRBJ1-1, with a tentative D call TRBD1 (5 bases). Germline CDR1 is SGHRS and CDR2 is YFSETQ. Trimming shortened V by 0 bases and J by 1 base, and 13 bases separated the two germline ends. The CDR3 length is 16 residues. CDR3 DNA sequence: TGCGCCAGCAGCTTGGCCCCAGGGTCCCAGAACACTGAAGCTTTCTTT. This translates into CASSLAPGSQNTEAFF.

J is TRBJ2-4 and V is TRBV5-4; 11 bases are shared with TRBD1. The germline V gene has CDR1 SGHNT and CDR2 YYREEE (reference sequence). This CDR3 spans 15 amino acids. V dropped 3 bases and J dropped 9; count of bases not matched to a gene: 8. DNA of the CDR3: TGTGCCAGCAGCTCTCCCGGGACAGGGGGAGTCATTCAGTACTTC. This codes for CASSSPGTGGVIQYF.

With respect to this clone: The same CDR3 arises from other DNA sequences in this sample as well. This chain uses TRBV25-1 with TRBJ1-2; possible D gene TRBD1, 6 bases. Germline V gene lookup returns CDR1 MGHDK and CDR2 SYGVNS. The V end lost 3 bases, the J end lost 2 bases, and 13 bases lay between the germline ends. The CDR3 contains 15 residues. The CDR3 DNA sequence: TGTGCCAGCAGTGATCACATCCAGGGGAACTATGGCTACACCTTC. Translating it yields CASSDHIQGNYGYTF.

The chain links TRBV5-1 to TRBJ1-2; 8 nucleotides line up with TRBD1. The CDR3 loop spans 15 amino acids. With 4 bases clipped from V and 3 bases from J, the junction kept 8 bases outside the gene matches. Germline CDR1 reads SGHRS; CDR2 reads YFSETQ. The CDR3 loop reads CASSRQGARDYGYTF. The CDR3 DNA reads as TGCGCCAGCAGCCGCCAGGGGGCGAGGGACTATGGCTACACCTTC.

The CDR3 coding sequence is TGTGCCACTACAGGGGATGCGGTTGAAAAACTGTTTTTT. It specifies CATTGDAVEKLFF. The V and J genes are TRBV30 and TRBJ1-4, with TRBD1 matching over 7 bases. This CDR3 spans 13 amino acids. Per germline, CDR1 GTSNPN and CDR2 SVGIG (reference sequence). The V segment lost 8 bases and the J segment 7 bases; nucleotides outside the gene matches: 10.

The DNA for the CDR3 is TGCGCCAGCAGTTCGGACTGGAACACAGATACGCAGTATTTT. Translation gives CASSSDWNTDTQYF. The chain has TRBV5-1 and TRBJ2-3, with D perhaps TRBD2 (5 bases). Trimming removed 5 bases from V and 2 bases from J, with 12 bases in between. CDR1 and CDR2 from the germline V gene are SGHRS and YFSETQ. This CDR3 is 14 amino acids long.

This clone was seen a handful of times. The rearrangement uses TRBV18 and TRBJ2-3; the match to TRBD2 covers 14 bases. The CDR3 totals 17 residues. Germline V gene sequence: CDR1 KGHSH, CDR2 LQKENI. The V segment lost 3 bases and the J segment 4 bases; nucleotides outside the gene matches: 6. DNA for the CDR3: TGTGCCAGCTCACCTCAACGACTAGCGGGAGGGCCAGATACGCAGTATTTT. Translation: CASSPQRLAGGPDTQYF.

This clone showed up just a few times. The V call is TRBV11-3, the J call TRBJ2-2; 10 positions agree with TRBD2. CDR3 length: 17 amino acids. The J segment lost 0 bases and the V segment lost 1 base, leaving 2 bases of the junction unmatched. Germline lookup yields CDR1 SGHNT and CDR2 YENEEA. The CDR3 nucleotides are TGTGCCAGCAGCTTAGGGCTAGCGGGGGCGAACACCGGGGAGCTGTTTTTT. It yields the protein CASSLGLAGANTGELFF.

This clone was found a few times. J is TRBJ2-1 and V is TRBV29-1; 9 bases map to TRBD2. Germline V lookup: CDR1 SQVTM, CDR2 ANQGSEA. The CDR3 is 16 residues long. Unmatched junction bases numbered 11, after V lost 0 bases and J lost 8 bases. The CDR3 is CSVEDSRAGGRDEQFF. The CDR3 coding sequence is TGCAGCGTTGAAGATTCGAGGGCGGGGGGGAGGGATGAGCAGTTCTTC.

V usage is TRBV7-9 and J usage is TRBJ2-1; 10 bases match TRBD2. In germline, CDR1 is SEHNR, CDR2 FQNEAQ (reference sequence). The CDR3 totals 14 residues. V lost 6 bases to trimming and J lost 5 bases; unmatched junction nucleotides: 4. CDR3 sequence reads: CASRASGGNNEQFF. In nucleotides, the CDR3 is TGTGCCAGCAGAGCTAGCGGGGGAAACAATGAGCAGTTCTTC.

There are a few counts of this clone. The rearrangement joins TRBV11-2 to TRBJ2-5, with 9 bases identical to TRBD1. This CDR3 has 13 residues. From germline, CDR1 is SGHAT and CDR2 FQNNGV. V shed 3 bases, J shed 12 bases, and the junction held 8 bases outside the gene matches. CDR3 DNA sequence: TGTGCCAGCAGCTTGTCCACAGGGGGCCCTGAGTACTTC. This sequence encodes CASSLSTGGPEYF. Complete variable domain (other parts from reference TRBV11-2 and TRBJ2-5): EAGVAQSPRYKIIEKRQSVAFWCNPISGHATLYWYQQILGQGPKLLIQFQNNGVVDDSQLPKDRFSAERLKGVDSTLKIQPAKLEDSAVYLCASSLSTGGPEYFGPGTRLLVL.

This clone was counted only a few times. The chain uses TRBV18 and TRBJ1-1, with D possibly matching TRBD1 (5 bases). Germline V lookup: CDR1 KGHSH, CDR2 LQKENI. CDR3 length equals 13 residues. V lost 4 bases and J 8 bases, leaving 14 bases between the germline ends. CDR3 sequence: CASSLKRQSEAFF. CDR3 DNA sequence: TGTGCCAGCTCACTCAAGCGACAGTCGGAAGCTTTCTTT.

The chain couples TRBV16 to TRBJ2-1; 8 nucleotides line up with TRBD2. V dropped 4 bases and J dropped 7; count of bases not matched to a gene: 18. This CDR3 comprises 18 residues. The germline gives CDR1 KGHSY, CDR2 FQNENV. Here the CDR3 reads CASSPSRGASGFYNEQFF. The CDR3 coding sequence is TGTGCCAGCAGCCCCTCCCGAGGGGCTAGCGGGTTTTATAATGAGCAGTTCTTC.

This chain connects TRBV27 to TRBJ2-2; 9 nucleotides align to TRBD2. The germline V gene encodes CDR1 MNHEY and CDR2 SMNVEV (reference sequence). The CDR3 has 18 residues. Losses at the gene ends were 5 bases for V and 3 bases for J; bases not matched to a gene: 13. CDR3 sequence (DNA): TGTGCCAGCAGTAGAAAGGGAGGCGGGAGGGCTTACACCGGGGAGCTGTTTTTT. It specifies CASSRKGGGRAYTGELFF.

The genes are TRBV11-2 and TRBJ2-2; 10 bases align to TRBD2. This CDR3 has 19 amino acids. V dropped 3 bases and J dropped 2; count of bases not matched to a gene: 12. Germline CDR1 reads SGHAT; CDR2 reads FQNNGV. CDR3 coding DNA: TGTGCCAGCAGCTTGGGTCGTAGTAGCGGGAGGATAAACACCGGGGAGCTGTTTTTT. The encoded protein is CASSLGRSSGRINTGELFF.

In this sample, this clone turned up a few times. This chain joins TRBV7-9 and TRBJ2-7, with 13 nucleotides matching TRBD2. Germline V gene lookup returns CDR1 SEHNR and CDR2 FQNEAQ (reference sequence). The CDR3 is 15 residues long. V was clipped by 5 bases and J by 6 bases; unmatched bases: 7. CDR3 sequence (DNA): TGTGCCAGCAGCCCGATTGGGACTAGCGGGACCGAGCAGTACTTC. As protein: CASSPIGTSGTEQYF.

The V gene is TRBV27, the J gene TRBJ2-3; TRBD1 agrees at 9 bases. Trimming removed 5 bases from V and 3 bases from J; junction bases left unmatched: 9. The CDR3 contains 16 residues. Germline CDR1 and CDR2: MNHEY and SMNVEV (reference sequence). Here the CDR3 reads CASSPDPGQGTDTQYF. CDR3 bases: TGTGCCAGCAGTCCGGACCCGGGACAGGGAACAGATACGCAGTATTTT.

This rearrangement joins TRBV4-2 to TRBJ2-5; 8 bases are a match to TRBD1. With V trimmed by 0 bases and J by 5 bases, 8 bases remained unmatched. CDR1 LGHNA and CDR2 YNFKEQ come from the germline V gene. CDR3 length: 16 residues. The CDR3 here is CASSQDLGQGGETQYF. CDR3 bases: TGTGCCAGCAGCCAAGATTTAGGACAGGGTGGCGAGACCCAGTACTTC.

This chain links TRBV7-6 with TRBJ2-7; TRBD2 might be the D (6 bases). Trimming left V 3 bases short and J 3 bases short, with 9 bases between. The germline gives CDR1 SGHVS, CDR2 FNYEAQ. The CDR3 runs to 13 residues. The CDR3 sequence: CASSFGTYYEQYF. The CDR3 coding sequence is TGTGCCAGCAGCTTTGGGACTTACTACGAGCAGTACTTC.

This chain links TRBV7-9 with TRBJ1-5; D remains ambiguous. Germline-derived CDR1 and CDR2 are SEHNR and FQNEAQ (reference sequence). CDR3 size: 14 residues. The V end was cut by 3 bases, the J end by 5 bases, with 11 bases between. This chain's CDR3 is CASSLSSPDQPQHF. CDR3 DNA sequence: TGTGCCAGCAGCTTGTCCAGTCCCGATCAGCCCCAGCATTTT.

A single count supports this clone. The rearrangement uses TRBV19 and TRBJ2-3, with 9 nucleotides matching TRBD2. In germline, CDR1 is LNHDA, CDR2 SQIVND (reference sequence). The V segment lost 2 bases and the J segment 1 base; nucleotides outside the gene matches: 1. The CDR3 spans 15 residues. The CDR3, as DNA: TGTGCCAGTAGTATATTAGCGGGAGGCACAGATACGCAGTATTTT. This gives the protein CASSILAGGTDTQYF.

The chain joins TRBV27 to TRBJ1-2; TRBD1 matches at 10 bases. CDR3 length: 12 residues. Trimming removed 6 bases from V and 6 bases from J; junction bases left unmatched: 1. Germline assignment: CDR1 MNHEY and CDR2 SMNVEV (reference sequence). The CDR3 sequence is CASRDRGHGYTF. CDR3 nucleotides: TGTGCCAGCAGAGACAGGGGGCATGGCTACACCTTC.

The rearrangement links TRBV28 to TRBJ1-5; TRBD1 matches at 7 bases. This CDR3 is built from 15 residues. The germline V gene has CDR1 MDHEN and CDR2 SYDVKM. V was pared by 4 bases and J by 2 bases, with 5 bases of the junction left unmatched. DNA of the CDR3: TGTGCCAGCAGTTCCTCCGGGACAGGCAATCAGCCCCAGCATTTT. Translation: CASSSSGTGNQPQHF. The full variable domain, completed using reference TRBV28 and TRBJ1-5, is DVKVTQSSRYLVKRTGEKVFLECVQDMDHENMFWYRQDPGLGLRLIYFSYDVKMKEKGDIPEGYSVSREKKERFSLILESASTNQTSMYLCASSSSGTGNQPQHFGDGTRLSIL.

This clone was seen a handful of times. The rearrangement uses TRBV6-5 and TRBJ2-5; 8 nucleotides align to TRBD1. The CDR3 spans 14 residues. CDR1 and CDR2 from the germline V gene are MNHEY and SVGAGI. After removal of 5 bases from V and 1 base from J, the junction contained 3 bases not matched to a gene. In nucleotides, the CDR3 is TGTGCCAGCAGTCGGACAGGGCGCCAAGAGACCCAGTACTTC. Translating gives CASSRTGRQETQYF.

In this sample, this clone turned up a few times. This chain uses TRBV27 with TRBJ1-2; TRBD1 aligns across 7 bases. The CDR3 has 12 amino acids. Germline V gene data show CDR1 as MNHEY and CDR2 as SMNVEV (reference sequence). V shed 10 bases, J shed 8 bases, and the junction held 10 bases outside the gene matches. The CDR3 reads CAIRQGEGGYTF. The CDR3 DNA reads as TGTGCCATCAGACAGGGAGAGGGCGGCTACACCTTC.

J is TRBJ2-1 and V is TRBV7-2, with a weak D call TRBD2 (6 bases). Germline loops: CDR1 SGHTA, CDR2 FQGNSA. The CDR3 totals 15 residues. V lost 9 bases, J lost 1 base, and 16 bases lay in between. The CDR3 region is CASWTGVSSYNEQFF. In DNA form, the CDR3 reads TGTGCCAGTTGGACGGGGGTTTCTTCCTACAATGAGCAGTTCTTC.

V and J are TRBV7-2 and TRBJ1-2; 11 bases are shared with TRBD1. The germline CDR1 and CDR2 sequences are SGHTA and FQGNSA. CDR3 length: 13 residues. V was pared by 6 bases and J by 8 bases, with 5 bases of the junction left unmatched. The CDR3, as DNA: TGTGCCAGCAGTCCGGACAGGGGGCGCGGCTACACCTTC. Protein product: CASSPDRGRGYTF.

The V call is TRBV4-2, the J call TRBJ2-1; 11 nucleotides align to TRBD2. With 2 bases clipped from V and 6 bases from J, the junction kept 9 bases outside the gene matches. This CDR3 contains 17 residues. Germline-derived CDR1 and CDR2 are LGHNA and YNFKEQ. CDR3 sequence reads: CASSQFSGRGTGNEQFF. CDR3 DNA: TGTGCCAGCAGCCAATTTAGCGGGAGGGGGACGGGCAATGAGCAGTTCTTC.

This rearrangement joins TRBV30 to TRBJ2-1, with a weak D call TRBD2 (6 bases). The ends were cut back, 5 bases at V and 8 bases at J, with 13 bases in the middle. The CDR3 loop spans 12 amino acids. CDR1 is GTSNPN, CDR2 SVGIG, per germline (reference sequence). The DNA for the CDR3 is TGTGCCTGGGGCGGCGGGACTTATGAGCAGTTCTTC. Translating gives CAWGGGTYEQFF.

This clone was seen more than once but under ten times. V is TRBV28 and J is TRBJ1-4; D gene ambiguous. Trimming removed 6 bases at V and 7 bases at J, with 24 bases between. This CDR3 has 17 residues. CDR1 is MDHEN, CDR2 SYDVKM, per germline. CDR3 sequence reads: CASSSHALDFESEKLFF. For the CDR3, the DNA is TGTGCCAGCAGCTCACATGCCCTCGACTTTGAGAGTGAAAAACTGTTTTTT.

This chain joins TRBV18 and TRBJ2-5, with 7 bases fitting TRBD2. Trimming cost V 2 bases and J 2 bases; bases outside gene matches: 8. The CDR3 has 16 residues. The germline CDR1 and CDR2 sequences are KGHSH and LQKENI. CDR3 residues: CASSPGTGGKQETQYF. As DNA, the CDR3 is TGTGCCAGCTCACCAGGGACGGGAGGAAAGCAAGAGACCCAGTACTTC.